This T cell receptor (beta chain) was sequenced in a study of blood T cell repertoires in COVID-19. On the study more broadly: Sites in the United States, Italy and Spain provided acute and convalescent COVID-19 samples. Sources were T cells, B-cell-depleted T cells, or PBMCs; the material itself was cDNA or gDNA.

Germline lookup yields CDR1 SGHVS and CDR2 FQNEAQ. The CDR3 runs 16 residues. V lost 4 bases and J lost 8; bases outside the gene matches: 8. Original methodology: By means of reference gene primer amplification, nucleated cell counts were estimated. The table came from immunoSEQ multiplex PCR; TCRdb's copy has only in-frame clones and leaves some out. The V and J calls and clone size come from that table; D and trimming were worked out from the DNA. The sample consists of about 400,000 clones, more than 70% of them appearing once. The sample comprised peripheral blood. This sequence joins TRBV7-8 and TRBJ2-1, with TRBD2 matching 13 bases. This receptor was identified in a man in his forties with acute or convalescent COVID-19. The CDR3 loop reads CASSSRTSGSRDEQFF. Written as DNA, the CDR3 is TGTGCCAGCAGCTCCCGGACTAGCGGGAGTAGGGATGAGCAGTTCTTC.